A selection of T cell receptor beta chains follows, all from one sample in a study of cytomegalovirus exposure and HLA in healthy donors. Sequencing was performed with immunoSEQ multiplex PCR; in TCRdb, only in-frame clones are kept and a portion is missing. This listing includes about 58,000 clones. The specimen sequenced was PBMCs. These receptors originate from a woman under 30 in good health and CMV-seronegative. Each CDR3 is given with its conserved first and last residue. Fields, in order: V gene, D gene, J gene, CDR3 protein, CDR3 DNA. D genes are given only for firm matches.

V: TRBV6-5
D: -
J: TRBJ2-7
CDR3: CASSLQGAAYEQYF
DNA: TGTGCCAGCAGTCTACAGGGTGCGGCCTACGAGCAGTACTTC

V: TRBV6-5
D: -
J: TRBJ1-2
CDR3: CASTTLDRRRYGYTF
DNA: TGTGCCAGCACTACGTTGGACAGACGCCGCTATGGCTACACCTTC

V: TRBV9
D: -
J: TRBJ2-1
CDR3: CASSVALGGSNEQFF
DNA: TGTGCCAGCAGCGTAGCCCTAGGTGGGAGCAATGAGCAGTTCTTC

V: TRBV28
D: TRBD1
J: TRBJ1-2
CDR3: CASRVPGQGPKRGGYTF
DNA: TGTGCCAGCAGGGTTCCGGGACAGGGGCCTAAGAGGGGTGGCTACACCTTC

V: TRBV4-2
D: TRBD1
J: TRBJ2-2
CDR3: CASSTNPQGAGGELFF
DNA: TGTGCCAGCAGCACTAATCCTCAGGGGGCGGGCGGGGAGCTGTTTTTT

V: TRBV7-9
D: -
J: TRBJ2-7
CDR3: CASSSGNRAYEQYF
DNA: TGTGCCAGCAGCTCGGGAAACAGGGCTTACGAGCAGTACTTC

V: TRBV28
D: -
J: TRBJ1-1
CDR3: CASSFYPLQGGTEAFF
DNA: TGTGCCAGCAGTTTTTATCCCCTCCAGGGTGGCACTGAAGCTTTCTTT

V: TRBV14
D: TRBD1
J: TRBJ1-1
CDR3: CASSSDRGRFWGTEAFF
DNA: TGTGCCAGCAGCTCGGACAGGGGGCGTTTTTGGGGCACTGAAGCTTTCTTT

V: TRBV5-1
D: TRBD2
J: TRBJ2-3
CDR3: CASSREGLAADTQYF
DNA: TGCGCCAGCAGCCGGGAGGGACTAGCGGCAGATACGCAGTATTTT

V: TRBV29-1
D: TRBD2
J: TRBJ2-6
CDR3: CSVEDLRGAGANVLTF
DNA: TGCAGCGTTGAAGATCTACGGGGGGCTGGGGCCAACGTCCTGACTTTC

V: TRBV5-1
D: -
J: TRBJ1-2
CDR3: CASTELTGNYGYTF
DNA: TGCGCCAGCACCGAACTCACAGGGAATTATGGCTACACCTTC

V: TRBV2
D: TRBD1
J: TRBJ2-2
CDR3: CASMTGTGNTGELFF
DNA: TGTGCCAGCATGACTGGGACAGGGAACACCGGGGAGCTGTTTTTT

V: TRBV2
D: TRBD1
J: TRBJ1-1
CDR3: CASYPGQGAGHTEAFF
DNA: TGTGCCAGCTACCCGGGACAGGGAGCGGGTCACACTGAAGCTTTCTTT

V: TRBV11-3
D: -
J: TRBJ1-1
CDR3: CASSRGHSNTEAFF
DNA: TGTGCCAGCAGCAGGGGACACTCGAACACTGAAGCTTTCTTT

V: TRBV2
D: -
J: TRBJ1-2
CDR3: CASREGGYGYTF
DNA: TGTGCCAGCAGGGAGGGAGGCTATGGCTACACCTTC

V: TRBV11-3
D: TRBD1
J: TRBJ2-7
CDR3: CASSFDGQGAYEQYF
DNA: TGTGCCAGCAGCTTTGACGGACAGGGGGCCTACGAGCAGTACTTC

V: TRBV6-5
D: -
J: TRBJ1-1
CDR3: CASRGGNTEAFF
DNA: TGTGCCAGTCGAGGAGGGAACACTGAAGCTTTCTTT

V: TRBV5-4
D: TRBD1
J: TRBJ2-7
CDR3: CASSYHRGAYEQYF
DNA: TGTGCCAGCAGCTACCACAGGGGGGCCTACGAGCAGTACTTC

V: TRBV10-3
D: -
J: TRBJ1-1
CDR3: CAISESSVNTEAFF
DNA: TGTGCCATCAGTGAGTCCTCGGTGAACACTGAAGCTTTCTTT

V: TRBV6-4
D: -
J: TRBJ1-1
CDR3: CASSEELNTEAFF
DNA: TGTGCCAGCAGTGAAGAGCTGAACACTGAAGCTTTCTTT

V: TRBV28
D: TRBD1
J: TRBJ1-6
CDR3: CASSIGQGRNSPLHF
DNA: TGTGCCAGCAGTATAGGACAGGGAAGAAATTCACCCCTCCACTTT

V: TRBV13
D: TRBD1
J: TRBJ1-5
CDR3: CASSRRDRGVYQPQHF
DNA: TGTGCCAGCAGCCGCCGGGACAGGGGTGTCTATCAGCCCCAGCATTTT

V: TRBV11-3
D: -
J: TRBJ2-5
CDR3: CASSSGFQETQYF
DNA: TGTGCCAGCAGCAGCGGGTTCCAAGAGACCCAGTACTTC

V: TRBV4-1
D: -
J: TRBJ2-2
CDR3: CASSTSYRGGTGTGELFF
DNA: TGCGCCAGCAGCACTAGTTACAGGGGAGGAACTGGCACCGGGGAGCTGTTTTTT

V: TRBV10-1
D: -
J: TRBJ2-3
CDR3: CASSGGGGTQYF
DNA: TGCGCCAGCAGTGGGGGGGGCGGTACGCAGTATTTT

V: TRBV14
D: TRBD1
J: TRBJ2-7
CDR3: CASSHTGQLDYEQYF
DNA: TGTGCCAGCAGCCACACGGGACAGTTAGACTACGAGCAGTACTTC

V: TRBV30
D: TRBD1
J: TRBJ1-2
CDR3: CAWSVIGGLGYTF
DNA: TGTGCCTGGAGTGTAATAGGGGGCCTTGGCTACACCTTC

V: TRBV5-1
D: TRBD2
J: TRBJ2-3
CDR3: CASSYGGVSTDTQYF
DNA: TGCGCCAGCAGCTACGGGGGGGTCAGCACAGATACGCAGTATTTT

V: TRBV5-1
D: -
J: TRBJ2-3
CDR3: CASSSRGLGTDTQYF
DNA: TGCGCCAGCAGCTCCCGGGGACTCGGCACAGATACGCAGTATTTT

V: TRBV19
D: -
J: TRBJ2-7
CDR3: CASSIGSFGTPPSYDYEQYF
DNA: TGTGCCAGTAGTATAGGGTCATTCGGGACACCTCCCTCGTATGACTACGAGCAGTACTTC

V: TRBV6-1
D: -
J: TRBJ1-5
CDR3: CASRVGNYQPQHF
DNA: TGTGCCAGCCGGGTCGGGAACTATCAGCCCCAGCATTTT

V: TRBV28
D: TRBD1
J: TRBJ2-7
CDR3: CASSSLTGAYEQYF
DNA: TGTGCCAGCAGCTCCCTAACAGGGGCCTACGAGCAGTACTTC

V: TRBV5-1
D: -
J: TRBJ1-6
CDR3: CASSLDPGTQNSPLHF
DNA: TGCGCCAGCAGCTTGGACCCCGGGACTCAGAATTCACCCCTCCACTTT

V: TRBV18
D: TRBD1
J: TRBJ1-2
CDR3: CASSARTGGNYGYTF
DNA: TGTGCCAGCTCAGCCCGGACAGGGGGAAACTATGGCTACACCTTC

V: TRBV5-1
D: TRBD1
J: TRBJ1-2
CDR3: CASSSGTGGRYGYTF
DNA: TGCGCCAGCAGCTCCGGGACAGGGGGCAGATATGGCTACACCTTC

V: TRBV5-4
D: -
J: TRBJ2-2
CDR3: CASSATSTGELFF
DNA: TGTGCCAGCAGCGCAACTAGCACCGGGGAGCTGTTTTTT

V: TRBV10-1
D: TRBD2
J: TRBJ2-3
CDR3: CASSERRLAGAVDTQYF
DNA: TGCGCCAGCAGTGAGAGGCGACTAGCGGGAGCGGTAGATACGCAGTATTTT